This is a list of T cell receptor beta chains from one sample in a study of cytomegalovirus exposure and HLA in healthy donors. Repertoires were generated with immunoSEQ multiplex PCR, while TCRdb's copy carries only in-frame clones and drops some. Here the sample spans about 120,000 clones, around three quarters being singletons. The material sequenced was PBMCs. These receptors came from a woman under 40 in good health and CMV-seropositive. CDR3s include the opening cysteine and the closing phenylalanine or tryptophan. D genes are given only for firm matches. Clone size is stated in some rows and not others, as once, few, many or a class when expanded.

CDR3 DNA	CDR3 protein	J gene	clone size	V gene	D gene
TGTGCCAGCAGTTTTTCCCCGGACAGAGAGGGCTACGAGCAGTACTTC	CASSFSPDREGYEQYF	TRBJ2-7	NA	TRBV28	NA
TGTGCCAGCAGCCCCGGGACAGGGAAGCTCAATGAGCAGTTCTTC	CASSPGTGKLNEQFF	TRBJ2-1	NA	TRBV11-1	TRBD1
TGTGCCAGCACCCTGGCGGTGGAGGGACAGACCCAGTACTTC	CASTLAVEGQTQYF	TRBJ2-5	once	TRBV7-8	NA
TGTGCCACCAGCAGAGATTACGGTCCCGGAGTTCCGTTCTTC	CATSRDYGPGVPFF	TRBJ2-1	NA	TRBV15	NA
TGTGCCAGCAATAGGGACAGCAAAAACATTCAGTACTTC	CASNRDSKNIQYF	TRBJ2-4	NA	TRBV2	TRBD1
TGTGCCAGCAGCTTGGCGGCGGGGGGGCCGATCGGGGAGCTGTTTTTT	CASSLAAGGPIGELFF	TRBJ2-2	NA	TRBV5-6	TRBD2
TGTGCCAGCAGTTTTGGGGATCGGGATTATGGCTACACCTTC	CASSFGDRDYGYTF	TRBJ1-2	NA	TRBV28	NA
TGCGCCAGCAGCGAACACGTACGGGAGAACACTGAAGCTTTCTTT	CASSEHVRENTEAFF	TRBJ1-1	once	TRBV4-3	NA
TGTGCCAGCAGCCCGCAACGGGGGGCCGGGGAGCTGTTTTTT	CASSPQRGAGELFF	TRBJ2-2	NA	TRBV11-2	TRBD2
TGTGCCAGCAGTTTTAGCGGGGGTGCAGATACGCAGTATTTT	CASSFSGGADTQYF	TRBJ2-3	NA	TRBV6-5	TRBD2
TGTGCCAGCAGCGTCAACAGCTACGAGCAGTACTTC	CASSVNSYEQYF	TRBJ2-7	NA	TRBV5-4	NA
TGCGCCAGCAGCCAAACCTTTGATAGCTCCTATAATTCACCCCTCCACTTT	CASSQTFDSSYNSPLHF	TRBJ1-6	medium-sized	TRBV4-3	NA
TGCGCCAGCAGCCGGGACACAGATTCACCCCTCCACTTT	CASSRDTDSPLHF	TRBJ1-6	few	TRBV5-1	NA
TGTGCCAGTGGACCTAGCGGAGTAGCCGGCTATGGCTACACCTTC	CASGPSGVAGYGYTF	TRBJ1-2	once	TRBV6-1	NA
TGCGCCAGCAGCCTGTTCACAGGGGAAAACACCGGGGAGCTGTTTTTT	CASSLFTGENTGELFF	TRBJ2-2	NA	TRBV4-1	TRBD1
TGTGCCAGCAGTTACACGGACAGGGATGGCTACACCTTC	CASSYTDRDGYTF	TRBJ1-2	NA	TRBV6-5	TRBD1
TGTGCCAGCAGCCAAGATGTAGCTAGCGGGGGATTTCGCACAGATACGCAGTATTTT	CASSQDVASGGFRTDTQYF	TRBJ2-3	NA	TRBV4-2	TRBD2
TGTGCCAGCAGCTTAACCCAACTAGCGGGGGGAAGCACAGATACGCAGTATTTT	CASSLTQLAGGSTDTQYF	TRBJ2-3	NA	TRBV7-9	TRBD2
TGTGCCAGCAGCCGCGTGGGGGGGAATGAGCAGTTCTTC	CASSRVGGNEQFF	TRBJ2-1	NA	TRBV6-6	TRBD2
TGTGCCAGCAGCCGAACCCGCCAGCGGGGGGGCCTATCCTCCTACGAGCAGTACTTC	CASSRTRQRGGLSSYEQYF	TRBJ2-7	NA	TRBV5-6	TRBD2
TGTGCCAGCCGAAAGGTGGGGCGGACGGTCCACACAGATACGCAGTATTTT	CASRKVGRTVHTDTQYF	TRBJ2-3	NA	TRBV7-9	NA
TGTGCCAGCACCCCAAGCGAGGGGGTCACTGAAGCTTTCTTT	CASTPSEGVTEAFF	TRBJ1-1	few	TRBV9	NA
TGTGCCAGCAGTGTGGCGGGGGGCACTGAAGCTTTCTTT	CASSVAGGTEAFF	TRBJ1-1	few	TRBV25-1	NA
TGTGCCAGCAGTCTTACCTGGGCCGCCTACGAGCAGTACTTC	CASSLTWAAYEQYF	TRBJ2-7	NA	TRBV28	NA
TGTGCAAGGGGGCCGAGGCAGCCCCAGCATTTT	CARGPRQPQHF	TRBJ1-5	NA	TRBV28	TRBD1
TGTGCCAGCAGTTTGGGGGGGGTCATGGACGAGCAGTACTTC	CASSLGGVMDEQYF	TRBJ2-7	NA	TRBV28	TRBD2
TGTGCCAGCAGCTTAGGCGGCGGACAAGAGACCCAGTACTTC	CASSLGGGQETQYF	TRBJ2-5	NA	TRBV7-9	NA
TGCAGCGTTGAAATACAGAGCACAGATACGCAGTATTTT	CSVEIQSTDTQYF	TRBJ2-3	NA	TRBV29-1	NA
TGCGCCAGCCGGGGGGCGGAGGGGGAAAAACTGTTTTTT	CASRGAEGEKLFF	TRBJ1-4	once	TRBV4-1	NA
TGTGCCAGCAGCCAGGAACGGACTAGCGGGGGAGATACGCAGTATTTT	CASSQERTSGGDTQYF	TRBJ2-3	NA	TRBV4-2	TRBD2
TGTGCCAGCAGTCCCGGGACTCTGAACACTGAAGCTTTCTTT	CASSPGTLNTEAFF	TRBJ1-1	NA	TRBV2	NA
TGCGCCAGCAGCTTGTGGGGGCGCATGGACGAGCAGTACTTC	CASSLWGRMDEQYF	TRBJ2-7	NA	TRBV5-1	NA
TGCAGCGTTGAAGAGGGGGACGGGGGCATTCAGTACTTC	CSVEEGDGGIQYF	TRBJ2-4	NA	TRBV29-1	NA
TGTGCCAGCAGGGGCCTTGGGCAGAATGGCTACACCTTC	CASRGLGQNGYTF	TRBJ1-2	few	TRBV5-6	NA
TGCAGCGTATGGTTCACTAGCCCCTCCTACGAGCAGTACTTC	CSVWFTSPSYEQYF	TRBJ2-7	NA	TRBV29-1	NA
TGTGCCAGCAGCTTTAATAAGGGGGCGGGAGAGACCCAGTACTTC	CASSFNKGAGETQYF	TRBJ2-5	NA	TRBV7-2	TRBD1
TGTGCCACCAGCAGAGCGGGGGGCTCCTACAATGAGCAGTTCTTC	CATSRAGGSYNEQFF	TRBJ2-1	NA	TRBV15	TRBD2
TGCGCCAGCAGCCAAGATGGGAGGGCCTACGAGCAGTACTTC	CASSQDGRAYEQYF	TRBJ2-7	NA	TRBV4-1	TRBD2